The entry below describes one T cell receptor beta chain. The length of the CDR3 is 17 residues. V dropped 5 bases and J dropped 4; count of bases not matched to a gene: 14. Germline V gene sequence: CDR1 SEHNR, CDR2 FQNEAQ (reference sequence). The data stem from a study of blood T cell repertoires in COVID-19. Authors' processing steps: Using reference gene primer amplification, nucleated cell counts were estimated. TCRdb keeps only in-frame clones here, not all; method: immunoSEQ multiplex PCR. V and J calls plus clone size are reproduced from that table; the DNA served to infer D and trimming. The sample carries 100,000 to 150,000 clones, 65% to 90% recorded once.

V usage is TRBV7-9 and J usage is TRBJ2-1, with 7 nucleotides matching TRBD1. The source of this sequence is an elderly man with active or convalescent COVID-19. Input material: peripheral blood. CDR3 protein: CASSADRAKGPYNEQFF. CDR3 nucleotide sequence: TGTGCCAGCAGCGCTGACAGGGCGAAGGGGCCTTACAATGAGCAGTTCTTC.